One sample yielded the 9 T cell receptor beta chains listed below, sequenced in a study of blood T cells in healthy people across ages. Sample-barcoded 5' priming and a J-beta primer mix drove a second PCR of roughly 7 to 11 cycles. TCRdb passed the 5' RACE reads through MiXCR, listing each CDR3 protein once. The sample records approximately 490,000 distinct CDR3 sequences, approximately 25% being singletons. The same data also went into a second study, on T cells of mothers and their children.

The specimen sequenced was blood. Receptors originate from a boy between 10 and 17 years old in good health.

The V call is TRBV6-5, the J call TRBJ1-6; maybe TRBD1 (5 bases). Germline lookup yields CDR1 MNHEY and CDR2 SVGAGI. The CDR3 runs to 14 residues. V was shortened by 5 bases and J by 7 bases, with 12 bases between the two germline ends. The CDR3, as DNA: TGTGCCAGCAGTGTTGGGGGTTCGAATTCACCCCTCCACTTT. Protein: CASSVGGSNSPLHF.

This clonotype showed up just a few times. CDR3 DNA: TGCAGCGTTGTTAACGACGCCGCCCCGTACATTCAGTACTTC. Translation gives CSVVNDAAPYIQYF. The chain combines TRBV29-1 with TRBJ2-4; no clear D gene. Germline CDR1 SQVTM, CDR2 ANQGSEA. Trimming took 4 bases from V and 8 from J, leaving 18 bases between them. This CDR3 region has 14 residues.

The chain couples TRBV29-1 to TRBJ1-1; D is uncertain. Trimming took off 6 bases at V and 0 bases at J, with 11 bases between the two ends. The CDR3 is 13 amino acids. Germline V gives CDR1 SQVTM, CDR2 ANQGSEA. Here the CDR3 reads CSVARGMNTEAFF. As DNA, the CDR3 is TGCAGCGTCGCTCGAGGCATGAACACTGAAGCTTTCTTT.

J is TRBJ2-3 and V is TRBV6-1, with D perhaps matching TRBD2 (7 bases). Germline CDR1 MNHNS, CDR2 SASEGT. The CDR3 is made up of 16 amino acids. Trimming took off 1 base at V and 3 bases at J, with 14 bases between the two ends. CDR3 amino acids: CASSEVGGVATDTQYF. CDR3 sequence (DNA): TGTGCCAGCAGTGAAGTAGGGGGGGTTGCTACAGATACGCAGTATTTT.

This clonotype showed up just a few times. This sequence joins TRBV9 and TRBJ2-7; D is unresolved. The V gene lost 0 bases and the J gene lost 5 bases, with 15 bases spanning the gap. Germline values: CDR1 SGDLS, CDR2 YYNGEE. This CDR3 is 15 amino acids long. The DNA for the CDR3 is TGTGCCAGCAGCGTAGGCCCCTCGGGCTTCCACGAGCAGTACTTC. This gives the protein CASSVGPSGFHEQYF.

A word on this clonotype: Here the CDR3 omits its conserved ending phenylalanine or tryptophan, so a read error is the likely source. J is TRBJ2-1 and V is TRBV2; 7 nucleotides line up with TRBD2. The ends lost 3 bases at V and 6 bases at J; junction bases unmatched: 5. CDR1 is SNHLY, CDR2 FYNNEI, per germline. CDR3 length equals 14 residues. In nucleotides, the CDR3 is TGTGCCAGCAGTGAGGGGGGAGGGCGCAATGAGCAGTTCTCC. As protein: CASSEGGGRNEQFS.

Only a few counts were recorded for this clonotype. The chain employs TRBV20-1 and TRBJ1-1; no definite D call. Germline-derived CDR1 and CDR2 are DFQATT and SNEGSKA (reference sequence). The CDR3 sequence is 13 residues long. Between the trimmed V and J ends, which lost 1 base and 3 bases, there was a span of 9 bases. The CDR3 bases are TGCAGTGCTAGAGGAGGACTGGACACTGAAGCTTTCTTT. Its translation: CSARGGLDTEAFF.

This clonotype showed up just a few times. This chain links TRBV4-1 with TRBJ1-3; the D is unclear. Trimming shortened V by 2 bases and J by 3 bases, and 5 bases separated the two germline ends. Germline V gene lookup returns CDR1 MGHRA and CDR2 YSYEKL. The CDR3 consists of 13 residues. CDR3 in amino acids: CASSQTGGNTIYF. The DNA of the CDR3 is TGCGCCAGCAGCCAAACCGGTGGAAACACCATATATTTT.

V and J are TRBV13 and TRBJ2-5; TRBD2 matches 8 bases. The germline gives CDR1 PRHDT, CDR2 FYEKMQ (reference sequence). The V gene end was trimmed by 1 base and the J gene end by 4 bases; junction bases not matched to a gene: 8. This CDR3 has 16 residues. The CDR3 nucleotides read TGTGCCAGCAGCTTAGCGCCAGCGGGAGTAGTAGAGACCCAGTACTTC. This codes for CASSLAPAGVVETQYF.